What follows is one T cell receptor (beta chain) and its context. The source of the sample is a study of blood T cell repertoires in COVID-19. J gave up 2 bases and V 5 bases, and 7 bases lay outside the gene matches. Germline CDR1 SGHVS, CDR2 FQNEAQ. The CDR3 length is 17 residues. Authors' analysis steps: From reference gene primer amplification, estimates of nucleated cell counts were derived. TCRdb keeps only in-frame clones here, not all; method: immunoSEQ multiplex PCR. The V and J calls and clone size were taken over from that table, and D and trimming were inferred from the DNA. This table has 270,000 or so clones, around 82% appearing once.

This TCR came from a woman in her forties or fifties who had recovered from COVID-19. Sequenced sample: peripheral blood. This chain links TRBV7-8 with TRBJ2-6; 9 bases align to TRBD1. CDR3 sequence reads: CASSGRDRVPGANVLTF. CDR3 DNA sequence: TGTGCCAGCAGCGGCCGGGACAGGGTCCCTGGGGCCAACGTCCTGACTTTC.